Listed below are T cell receptor beta chains from one sample, sequenced in a study of T cell responses to AZD1222 COVID-19 vaccine. Sequenced by immunoSEQ multiplex PCR; TCRdb stores in-frame clones only, minus some. The table lists about 150,000 clones, 88% of them singletons. The starting material was peripheral blood, obtained on day 0 of AZD1222 vaccination. The source is an adult in good health. CDR3s include the opening cysteine and the closing phenylalanine or tryptophan. A D gene is named only where the DNA matches it firmly. The size of a clone is reported for some rows only, either as once, few or many, or as a class for expanded clones.

v_call: TRBV7-2; d_call: NA; j_call: TRBJ2-6; clone_size: NA; cdr3_aa: CASSSFYSSGANVLTF; cdr3_nt: TGTGCCAGCAGCTCGTTTTACAGCTCTGGGGCCAACGTCCTGACTTTC
v_call: TRBV5-1; d_call: TRBD2; j_call: TRBJ2-1; clone_size: NA; cdr3_aa: CASSFGTSDNEQFF; cdr3_nt: TGCGCCAGCAGCTTCGGGACTAGCGACAATGAGCAGTTCTTC
v_call: TRBV5-1; d_call: NA; j_call: TRBJ1-3; clone_size: once; cdr3_aa: CASSLVQGGNTIYF; cdr3_nt: TGCGCCAGCAGCTTGGTGCAGGGTGGAAACACCATATATTTT
v_call: TRBV27; d_call: TRBD1; j_call: TRBJ1-4; clone_size: NA; cdr3_aa: CASSKHRDRGEKLFF; cdr3_nt: TGTGCCAGCAGTAAGCACCGGGACAGGGGGGAAAAACTGTTTTTT
v_call: TRBV18; d_call: NA; j_call: TRBJ2-7; clone_size: NA; cdr3_aa: CASSRGSGYEQYF; cdr3_nt: TGTGCCAGCTCGAGGGGGTCAGGCTACGAGCAGTACTTC
v_call: TRBV19; d_call: NA; j_call: TRBJ1-5; clone_size: NA; cdr3_aa: CASSTLVPNQPQHF; cdr3_nt: TGTGCCAGTAGTACCTTAGTCCCCAATCAGCCCCAGCATTTT
v_call: TRBV9; d_call: TRBD1; j_call: TRBJ2-1; clone_size: NA; cdr3_aa: CASSVEGAPTNEQFF; cdr3_nt: TGTGCCAGCAGCGTAGAGGGGGCCCCCACGAATGAGCAGTTCTTC
v_call: TRBV2; d_call: TRBD1; j_call: TRBJ1-1; clone_size: NA; cdr3_aa: CASSAGGVEAFF; cdr3_nt: TGTGCCAGCAGTGCAGGGGGCGTGGAAGCTTTCTTT
v_call: TRBV6-5; d_call: TRBD1; j_call: TRBJ1-4; clone_size: once; cdr3_aa: CASSYSGTGGWEKLFF; cdr3_nt: TGTGCCAGCAGTTACTCGGGGACAGGGGGTTGGGAAAAACTGTTTTTT
v_call: TRBV5-1; d_call: NA; j_call: TRBJ1-5; clone_size: once; cdr3_aa: CASSVDPIGATNQPQHF; cdr3_nt: TGCGCCAGCAGCGTGGACCCGATCGGGGCCACAAATCAGCCCCAGCATTTT
v_call: TRBV5-1; d_call: NA; j_call: TRBJ1-6; clone_size: NA; cdr3_aa: CASRKGMGENSPLHF; cdr3_nt: TGCGCCAGCAGAAAGGGGATGGGTGAGAATTCACCCCTCCACTTT
v_call: TRBV5-6; d_call: TRBD2; j_call: TRBJ2-7; clone_size: NA; cdr3_aa: CASQRGTTYEQYF; cdr3_nt: TGTGCCAGCCAGCGGGGTACGACCTACGAGCAGTACTTC
v_call: TRBV4-1; d_call: NA; j_call: TRBJ2-5; clone_size: NA; cdr3_aa: CASSQDRGGKTQYF; cdr3_nt: TGCGCCAGCAGCCAAGACAGGGGCGGAAAGACCCAGTACTTC
v_call: TRBV6-4; d_call: TRBD2; j_call: TRBJ2-3; clone_size: NA; cdr3_aa: CATATSGGQNTQYF; cdr3_nt: TGTGCCACCGCTACTAGCGGGGGGCAGAATACGCAGTATTTT
v_call: TRBV27; d_call: NA; j_call: TRBJ2-7; clone_size: NA; cdr3_aa: CASTSQGHEQYF; cdr3_nt: TGTGCCAGCACTTCCCAGGGCCACGAGCAGTACTTC
v_call: TRBV4-3; d_call: TRBD2; j_call: TRBJ2-2; clone_size: NA; cdr3_aa: CASSQDQGLGLAGELFF; cdr3_nt: TGCGCCAGCAGCCAAGATCAGGGACTAGGGTTGGCCGGGGAGCTGTTTTTT
v_call: TRBV28; d_call: NA; j_call: TRBJ1-2; clone_size: NA; cdr3_aa: CASSLYGSLGDYGYTF; cdr3_nt: TGTGCCAGCAGTTTATACGGATCTTTAGGGGACTATGGCTACACCTTC
v_call: TRBV2; d_call: TRBD1; j_call: TRBJ1-6; clone_size: NA; cdr3_aa: CASRATGAASPLHF; cdr3_nt: TGTGCCAGCAGAGCCACAGGGGCGGCTTCACCCCTCCACTTT
v_call: TRBV7-2; d_call: NA; j_call: TRBJ1-4; clone_size: NA; cdr3_aa: CASSHGIATNEKLFF; cdr3_nt: TGTGCCAGCAGCCACGGGATCGCAACTAATGAAAAACTGTTTTTT
v_call: TRBV5-6; d_call: NA; j_call: TRBJ2-7; clone_size: NA; cdr3_aa: CASSLTVSTSEQYF; cdr3_nt: TGTGCCAGCAGCTTGACAGTTTCAACCTCCGAGCAGTACTTC
v_call: TRBV3-1/TRBV3-2; d_call: NA; j_call: TRBJ1-2; clone_size: NA; cdr3_aa: CASSPGTGFYGYTF; cdr3_nt: TGTGCCAGCAGCCCGGGAACAGGGTTCTATGGCTACACCTTC
v_call: TRBV5-1; d_call: NA; j_call: TRBJ1-3; clone_size: once; cdr3_aa: CASSEDGLGNTIYF; cdr3_nt: TGCGCCAGCAGCGAGGACGGCCTCGGAAACACCATATATTTT
v_call: TRBV29-1; d_call: NA; j_call: TRBJ2-3; clone_size: NA; cdr3_aa: CSVEPTTDTQYF; cdr3_nt: TGCAGCGTTGAGCCCACCACAGATACGCAGTATTTT
v_call: TRBV7-8; d_call: NA; j_call: TRBJ2-3; clone_size: NA; cdr3_aa: CASSPSTDTQYF; cdr3_nt: TGTGCCAGCAGCCCTAGCACAGATACGCAGTATTTT
v_call: TRBV19; d_call: NA; j_call: TRBJ1-3; clone_size: NA; cdr3_aa: CASSIWATYGNTIYF; cdr3_nt: TGTGCCAGTAGTATATGGGCCACCTATGGAAACACCATATATTTT
v_call: TRBV5-8; d_call: TRBD2; j_call: TRBJ2-5; clone_size: NA; cdr3_aa: CASSRGREWETQYF; cdr3_nt: TGTGCCAGCAGCCGCGGGAGGGAGTGGGAGACCCAGTACTTC
v_call: TRBV10-3; d_call: TRBD1; j_call: TRBJ1-3; clone_size: NA; cdr3_aa: CAISGGQGNTIYF; cdr3_nt: TGTGCCATCAGCGGGGGACAGGGAAACACCATATATTTT
v_call: TRBV2; d_call: TRBD2; j_call: TRBJ2-7; clone_size: many; cdr3_aa: CASSGGGLAYEQYF; cdr3_nt: TGTGCCAGCAGTGGGGGGGGACTAGCCTACGAGCAGTACTTC
v_call: TRBV12-3/TRBV12-4; d_call: NA; j_call: TRBJ2-1; clone_size: NA; cdr3_aa: CASRETIFEQFF; cdr3_nt: TGTGCCAGCAGGGAGACCATCTTTGAGCAGTTCTTC
v_call: TRBV6-5; d_call: NA; j_call: TRBJ2-5; clone_size: NA; cdr3_aa: CASSNGLGPQETQYF; cdr3_nt: TGTGCCAGCAGTAATGGGTTGGGCCCCCAAGAGACCCAGTACTTC
v_call: TRBV3-1/TRBV3-2; d_call: NA; j_call: TRBJ1-4; clone_size: NA; cdr3_aa: CASSQLSTSNEKLFF; cdr3_nt: TGTGCCAGCAGCCAATTGAGTACATCTAATGAAAAACTGTTTTTT
v_call: TRBV28; d_call: NA; j_call: TRBJ1-1; clone_size: NA; cdr3_aa: CASSPLAGNTEAFF; cdr3_nt: TGTGCCAGCAGTCCCCTCGCCGGGAACACTGAAGCTTTCTTT
v_call: TRBV4-1; d_call: NA; j_call: TRBJ1-5; clone_size: NA; cdr3_aa: CASSQRDLEGQPQHF; cdr3_nt: TGCGCCAGCAGCCAACGAGATTTGGAAGGTCAGCCCCAGCATTTT
v_call: TRBV21-1; d_call: NA; j_call: TRBJ2-3; clone_size: NA; cdr3_aa: CASSTLQASSTDTQYF; cdr3_nt: TGTGCCAGCAGCACCTTACAGGCTTCCAGCACAGATACGCAGTATTTT
v_call: TRBV29-1; d_call: NA; j_call: TRBJ1-2; clone_size: NA; cdr3_aa: CSVGGVNYGYTF; cdr3_nt: TGCAGCGTTGGGGGCGTAAACTATGGCTACACCTTC
v_call: TRBV5-1; d_call: NA; j_call: TRBJ2-3; clone_size: NA; cdr3_aa: CASSLWVGGSDTQYF; cdr3_nt: TGCGCCAGCAGCTTGTGGGTCGGGGGCTCAGATACGCAGTATTTT
v_call: TRBV24-1; d_call: NA; j_call: TRBJ1-2; clone_size: NA; cdr3_aa: CATSDSYGYTF; cdr3_nt: TGTGCCACCAGTGACTCGTATGGCTACACCTTC
v_call: TRBV7-8; d_call: NA; j_call: TRBJ1-2; clone_size: NA; cdr3_aa: CASSAGANYGYTF; cdr3_nt: TGTGCCAGCAGCGCGGGAGCTAACTATGGCTACACCTTC
v_call: TRBV3-1/TRBV3-2; d_call: NA; j_call: TRBJ1-2; clone_size: NA; cdr3_aa: CASSQGQYGYTF; cdr3_nt: TGTGCCAGCAGCCAAGGACAGTATGGCTACACCTTC
v_call: TRBV5-1; d_call: TRBD2; j_call: TRBJ2-5; clone_size: once; cdr3_aa: CASSYSGGAESETQYF; cdr3_nt: TGCGCCAGCAGCTATAGCGGGGGGGCCGAGTCGGAGACCCAGTACTTC
v_call: TRBV12-3/TRBV12-4; d_call: NA; j_call: TRBJ1-4; clone_size: NA; cdr3_aa: CASSLMNEKLFF; cdr3_nt: TGTGCCAGCAGTTTAATGAATGAAAAACTGTTTTTT
v_call: TRBV25-1; d_call: TRBD2; j_call: TRBJ2-7; clone_size: NA; cdr3_aa: CASSVAGGPYEQYF; cdr3_nt: TGTGCCAGCAGTGTAGCGGGGGGACCCTACGAGCAGTACTTC
v_call: TRBV9; d_call: NA; j_call: TRBJ1-2; clone_size: NA; cdr3_aa: CASSPREGLYGYTF; cdr3_nt: TGTGCCAGCAGCCCCCGAGAAGGCCTCTATGGCTACACCTTC
v_call: TRBV19; d_call: NA; j_call: TRBJ1-3; clone_size: NA; cdr3_aa: CASSISLGNTIYF; cdr3_nt: TGTGCCAGTAGTATTTCGCTTGGAAACACCATATATTTT
v_call: TRBV19; d_call: NA; j_call: TRBJ1-5; clone_size: NA; cdr3_aa: CASSMEGSTPHQPQHF; cdr3_nt: TGTGCCAGTAGTATGGAGGGCAGCACCCCCCATCAGCCCCAGCATTTT
v_call: TRBV12-3/TRBV12-4; d_call: TRBD1; j_call: TRBJ2-7; clone_size: NA; cdr3_aa: CASRRDRSGEQYF; cdr3_nt: TGTGCCAGCAGGAGGGACAGGTCCGGCGAGCAGTACTTC
v_call: TRBV11-2; d_call: NA; j_call: TRBJ1-2; clone_size: NA; cdr3_aa: CASSLDGVYGYTF; cdr3_nt: TGTGCCAGCAGCTTAGACGGGGTCTATGGCTACACCTTC
v_call: TRBV5-6; d_call: NA; j_call: TRBJ2-7; clone_size: NA; cdr3_aa: CASSLGTSRYEQYF; cdr3_nt: TGTGCCAGCAGCTTAGGAACAAGTCGGTACGAGCAGTACTTC
v_call: TRBV6-5; d_call: NA; j_call: TRBJ1-3; clone_size: NA; cdr3_aa: CASNPDPDPGNTIYF; cdr3_nt: TGTGCCAGCAACCCGGATCCGGATCCCGGGAACACCATATATTTT
v_call: TRBV6-6; d_call: NA; j_call: TRBJ1-1; clone_size: once; cdr3_aa: CASSYRLSEAFF; cdr3_nt: TGTGCCAGCAGTTATAGGTTGAGTGAAGCTTTCTTT
v_call: TRBV5-1; d_call: TRBD2; j_call: TRBJ2-5; clone_size: NA; cdr3_aa: CASSLGLAGAAETQYF; cdr3_nt: TGCGCCAGCAGCTTGGGGCTAGCGGGGGCGGCGGAGACCCAGTACTTC
v_call: TRBV5-4; d_call: NA; j_call: TRBJ2-1; clone_size: NA; cdr3_aa: CASSQGEPPHNEQFF; cdr3_nt: TGTGCCAGCAGCCAAGGGGAACCCCCCCACAATGAGCAGTTCTTC
v_call: TRBV7-9; d_call: NA; j_call: TRBJ1-1; clone_size: NA; cdr3_aa: CASSPMGLTEAFF; cdr3_nt: TGTGCCAGCAGCCCCATGGGGCTTACTGAAGCTTTCTTT
v_call: TRBV5-1; d_call: TRBD1; j_call: TRBJ2-3; clone_size: NA; cdr3_aa: CASSRQGVFADTQYF; cdr3_nt: TGCGCCAGCAGCCGACAGGGTGTTTTTGCAGATACGCAGTATTTT
v_call: TRBV11-2; d_call: NA; j_call: TRBJ2-5; clone_size: NA; cdr3_aa: CASSLGQPGETQYF; cdr3_nt: TGTGCCAGCAGCTTGGGGCAGCCTGGGGAGACCCAGTACTTC